The 8 T cell receptor beta chains given below trace back to one sample, sequenced in a study of cytomegalovirus exposure and HLA in healthy donors. With 60 Vbeta and 13 Jbeta primers, the PCR was carried out. Assay: immunoSEQ multiplex PCR; the TCRdb copy retains only in-frame clones and omits some. The table lists fewer than 65,000 clones, 70% to 85% of them singletons. Sequencing input: PBMCs. Receptors originate from a man aged 25-40 years in good health and CMV-seronegative.

This clone was seen a few times. This chain uses TRBV6-5 with TRBJ2-3, with D unresolved. The germline V gene encodes CDR1 MNHEY and CDR2 SVGAGI. The CDR3 has 15 amino acids. The V end lost 6 bases, the J end lost 2 bases, and 15 bases lay between the germline ends. CDR3 bases: TGTGCCAGCAGCCCCCAGCGAACCCACACAGATACGCAGTATTTT. Amino acid sequence: CASSPQRTHTDTQYF.

The chain is built from TRBV4-2 and TRBJ2-1, with no clear D. The CDR3 extends over 11 amino acids. V gave up 0 bases and J gave up 10 bases, with 4 bases separating them. Germline assignment: CDR1 LGHNA and CDR2 YNFKEQ. In DNA, the CDR3 is TGTGCCAGCAGCCAAGATCGGGAGCAGTTCTTC. Translation gives CASSQDREQFF.

In regard to this clone: The junction differs from germline at one of its ends, possibly a read error. The genes are TRBV7-2 and TRBJ2-7, with 8 bases fitting TRBD2. The length of the CDR3 is 14 residues. Germline V lookup: CDR1 SGHTA, CDR2 FQGNSA. The CDR3 sequence: CASSLAGGSYEQYF. DNA of the CDR3: TGTGCCAGCAGCCTAGCGGGCGGGTCCTACGAGCAGTACTTC. The variable domain in full, with the rest retrieved from reference TRBV7-2 and TRBJ2-7, is GAGVSQSPSNKVTEKGKDVELRCDPISGHTALYWYRQSLGQGLEFLIYFQGNSAPDKSGLPSDRFSAERTGGSVSTLTIQRTQQEDSAVYLCASSLAGGSYEQYFGPGTRLTVT.

The V and J genes are TRBV6-6 and TRBJ2-2, with 9 bases identical to TRBD1. V dropped 7 bases and J dropped 7; count of bases not matched to a gene: 7. The V gene's germline CDR1 is MNHNY and CDR2 SVGAGI (reference sequence). The CDR3 runs 14 residues. The CDR3: CASTYTGGGGELFF. The CDR3 nucleotides read TGTGCCAGCACCTATACAGGGGGCGGCGGGGAGCTGTTTTTT.

The V call is TRBV5-1, the J call TRBJ2-2, with a weak D call TRBD2 (6 bases). CDR1 and CDR2 (germline): SGHRS, YFSETQ. V was shortened by 3 bases and J by 7 bases, with 19 bases between the two germline ends. CDR3 length: 16 amino acids. This CDR3 reads CASSSTLGGMRGELFF. The CDR3, as DNA: TGCGCCAGCAGCTCGACCCTTGGGGGGATGCGCGGGGAGCTGTTTTTT.

This clone was counted once. The rearrangement joins TRBV28 to TRBJ1-3; TRBD1 is a possible D gene (6 bases). Trimming removed 0 bases at V and 1 base at J, with 10 bases between. Germline V gene lookup returns CDR1 MDHEN and CDR2 SYDVKM. CDR3 length: 16 residues. CDR3 DNA: TGTGCCAGCAGTTTATGGGGTCAGGGGTCTGGAAACACCATATATTTT. Protein sequence: CASSLWGQGSGNTIYF.

This sequence joins TRBV2 and TRBJ2-3; 7 nucleotides align to TRBD2. The J segment lost 6 bases and the V segment lost 6 bases, leaving 6 bases of the junction unmatched. This CDR3 comprises 13 residues. In germline, CDR1 is SNHLY, CDR2 FYNNEI. The CDR3, as DNA: TGTGCCAGCAGATGGGACTACCCGGATACGCAGTATTTT. It is translated as CASRWDYPDTQYF.

The chain joins TRBV5-4 to TRBJ2-5, with TRBD1 as a possible D gene (6 bases). Germline V CDR1 and CDR2: SGHNT, YYREEE (reference sequence). The CDR3 has 14 amino acids. V dropped 3 bases and J dropped 3 bases, with 12 bases sitting between them. Written as DNA, the CDR3 is TGTGCCAGCAGCTCACAGGGCTATGAAGAGACCCAGTACTTC. Its translation is CASSSQGYEETQYF.